This is a list of T cell receptor beta chains from one sample in a study of early T cells in non-severe SARS-CoV-2 infection. Each CDR3 protein is one row after TCRdb ran MiXCR on the 5' RACE reads. The sample yields 42,000 or so distinct CDR3 sequences, 11% seen once. Sequenced: whole blood. The source is an adult who was a healthcare worker with PCR-confirmed SARS-CoV-2 infection or an uninfected control (not recorded which). CDR3s include the opening cysteine and the closing phenylalanine or tryptophan. A D gene is named only where the DNA matches it firmly. Size tells how often a clone was seen (once, few, many) or the class of an expanded clone, and some rows leave it out.

J gene: TRBJ1-1
V gene: TRBV29-1
clone size: NA
D gene: TRBD1
CDR3 protein: CSASTGGEGTEAFF
CDR3 DNA: TGCAGCGCCTCCACAGGGGGCGAGGGCACTGAAGCTTTCTTT

J gene: TRBJ1-1
V gene: TRBV11-3
clone size: few
D gene: NA
CDR3 protein: CASSLQGRGATEAFF
CDR3 DNA: TGTGCCAGCAGCCTACAGGGTAGAGGTGCCACTGAAGCTTTCTTT

J gene: TRBJ2-1
V gene: TRBV28
clone size: many
D gene: NA
CDR3 protein: CASVRTDSYNEQFF
CDR3 DNA: TGTGCCAGCGTGAGAACGGACTCCTACAATGAGCAGTTCTTC

J gene: TRBJ2-5
V gene: TRBV7-9
clone size: NA
D gene: NA
CDR3 protein: CASSQAQLGETQYF
CDR3 DNA: TGTGCCAGCAGCCAAGCTCAATTGGGAGAGACCCAGTACTTC

J gene: TRBJ1-5
V gene: TRBV11-3
clone size: many
D gene: NA
CDR3 protein: CASSEMGGNSNQPQHF
CDR3 DNA: TGTGCCAGCAGCGAGATGGGGGGCAATAGCAATCAGCCCCAGCATTTT

J gene: TRBJ2-3
V gene: TRBV6-2/TRBV6-3
clone size: many
D gene: NA
CDR3 protein: CASSATSTDTQYF
CDR3 DNA: TGTGCCAGCAGTGCGACTAGCACAGATACGCAGTATTTT

J gene: TRBJ2-2
V gene: TRBV13
clone size: few
D gene: NA
CDR3 protein: CASSFYRASRELFF
CDR3 DNA: TGTGCCAGCAGCTTTTACCGAGCGTCCCGGGAGCTGTTTTTT

J gene: TRBJ2-1
V gene: TRBV29-1
clone size: NA
D gene: NA
CDR3 protein: CSVVYRDLAAYNEQFF
CDR3 DNA: TGCAGCGTTGTGTATCGGGATTTAGCTGCCTACAATGAGCAGTTCTTC

J gene: TRBJ2-1
V gene: TRBV29-1
clone size: few
D gene: TRBD2
CDR3 protein: CSVVGTGGFFGEQFF
CDR3 DNA: TGCAGCGTTGTGGGTACGGGAGGGTTCTTCGGGGAGCAGTTCTTC

J gene: TRBJ1-5
V gene: TRBV2
clone size: many
D gene: NA
CDR3 protein: CASSHSFSQPQHF
CDR3 DNA: TGTGCCAGCAGCCACTCCTTTTCTCAGCCCCAGCATTTT

J gene: TRBJ2-5
V gene: TRBV5-1
clone size: NA
D gene: NA
CDR3 protein: CASSLAPGGETQYF
CDR3 DNA: TGCGCCAGCAGCTTGGCCCCAGGGGGGGAGACCCAGTACTTC

J gene: TRBJ1-1
V gene: TRBV11-2
clone size: few
D gene: NA
CDR3 protein: CASSPRAANTEAFF
CDR3 DNA: TGTGCCAGCTCGCCCCGGGCAGCGAACACTGAAGCTTTCTTT

J gene: TRBJ2-2
V gene: TRBV28
clone size: many
D gene: NA
CDR3 protein: CASTLGENTGELFF
CDR3 DNA: TGTGCCAGCACCCTAGGAGAGAACACCGGGGAGCTGTTTTTT

J gene: TRBJ1-2
V gene: TRBV5-4
clone size: few
D gene: TRBD1
CDR3 protein: CASSLAPGTGGNYGYTF
CDR3 DNA: TGTGCCAGCAGCTTGGCTCCCGGGACAGGGGGCAACTATGGCTACACCTTC

J gene: TRBJ2-1
V gene: TRBV5-1
clone size: NA
D gene: TRBD2
CDR3 protein: CARSLELAGLMFF
CDR3 DNA: TGCGCCCGCAGCTTGGAACTAGCGGGATTGATGTTCTTC

J gene: TRBJ1-4
V gene: TRBV12-3/TRBV12-4
clone size: many
D gene: NA
CDR3 protein: CASTNRAYNEKLFF
CDR3 DNA: TGTGCCAGCACCAACCGGGCCTATAATGAAAAACTGTTTTTT

J gene: TRBJ2-2
V gene: TRBV28
clone size: medium-sized
D gene: NA
CDR3 protein: CASSYTLGTDDNTGELFF
CDR3 DNA: TGTGCCAGCAGCTACACCCTAGGGACGGACGACAACACCGGGGAGCTGTTTTTT

J gene: TRBJ2-1
V gene: TRBV4-3
clone size: many
D gene: NA
CDR3 protein: CASSQGVGLKRKNEQFF
CDR3 DNA: TGCGCCAGCAGCCAAGGGGTGGGCCTCAAAAGGAAAAATGAGCAGTTCTTC

J gene: TRBJ2-3
V gene: TRBV4-3
clone size: many
D gene: TRBD2
CDR3 protein: CASSHRTSGGGADTQYF
CDR3 DNA: TGCGCCAGCAGCCACCGGACTAGCGGGGGGGGTGCAGATACGCAGTATTTT

J gene: TRBJ2-5
V gene: TRBV27
clone size: few
D gene: NA
CDR3 protein: CASSFFVGETQYF
CDR3 DNA: TGTGCCAGCAGTTTCTTTGTTGGTGAGACCCAGTACTTC

J gene: TRBJ2-6
V gene: TRBV5-1
clone size: few
D gene: NA
CDR3 protein: CASSLGVSGANVLTF
CDR3 DNA: TGCGCCAGCAGCTTAGGGGTCTCTGGGGCCAACGTCCTGACTTTC

J gene: TRBJ1-3
V gene: TRBV11-2
clone size: NA
D gene: NA
CDR3 protein: CASSFSPPTGNTIYF
CDR3 DNA: TGTGCCAGCAGCTTCTCACCCCCGACTGGAAACACCATATATTTT

J gene: TRBJ2-3
V gene: TRBV7-2
clone size: medium-sized
D gene: TRBD2
CDR3 protein: CASSLLAGISSTDTQYF
CDR3 DNA: TGTGCCAGCAGCTTACTAGCGGGTATCTCTAGCACAGATACGCAGTATTTT

J gene: TRBJ2-2
V gene: TRBV7-2
clone size: many
D gene: NA
CDR3 protein: CASSSLLGATGELFF
CDR3 DNA: TGTGCCAGCAGCTCCTTACTAGGAGCCACCGGGGAGCTGTTTTTT

J gene: TRBJ2-7
V gene: TRBV4-1
clone size: NA
D gene: NA
CDR3 protein: CASSPPLGVQYF
CDR3 DNA: TGCGCCAGCAGCCCCCCCCTCGGAGTGCAGTACTTC

J gene: TRBJ1-4
V gene: TRBV20-1
clone size: few
D gene: NA
CDR3 protein: CSARTGLGEKLFF
CDR3 DNA: TGCAGTGCTAGAACAGGACTTGGGGAAAAACTGTTTTTT

J gene: TRBJ2-5
V gene: TRBV28
clone size: NA
D gene: NA
CDR3 protein: CASSRSSMQETQYF
CDR3 DNA: TGTGCCAGCAGTCGGTCTAGCATGCAAGAGACCCAGTACTTC

J gene: TRBJ2-5
V gene: TRBV6-2/TRBV6-3
clone size: many
D gene: TRBD1
CDR3 protein: CASSSGTGETQYF
CDR3 DNA: TGTGCCAGCAGCTCCGGGACAGGGGAGACCCAGTACTTC

J gene: TRBJ2-7
V gene: TRBV20-1
clone size: NA
D gene: NA
CDR3 protein: CSARDLLGGDYEQYF
CDR3 DNA: TGCAGTGCTAGAGATTTGTTAGGGGGAGACTACGAGCAGTACTTC

J gene: TRBJ1-5
V gene: TRBV7-2
clone size: many
D gene: NA
CDR3 protein: CASSHDSSNQPQHF
CDR3 DNA: TGTGCCAGCAGCCATGACAGCAGCAATCAGCCCCAGCATTTT

J gene: TRBJ2-1
V gene: TRBV29-1
clone size: NA
D gene: NA
CDR3 protein: CSAQTSSYNEQFF
CDR3 DNA: TGCAGCGCCCAAACGAGCTCCTACAATGAGCAGTTCTTC

J gene: TRBJ2-4
V gene: TRBV4-1
clone size: many
D gene: TRBD2
CDR3 protein: CASRPGLAGGGKNIQYF
CDR3 DNA: TGCGCCAGCAGACCGGGACTAGCGGGAGGGGGCAAAAACATTCAGTACTTC

J gene: TRBJ2-1
V gene: TRBV10-3
clone size: NA
D gene: TRBD2
CDR3 protein: CAISDLAGVSYNEQFF
CDR3 DNA: TGTGCCATCAGTGATCTAGCGGGAGTATCCTACAATGAGCAGTTCTTC

J gene: TRBJ2-1
V gene: TRBV12-3/TRBV12-4
clone size: NA
D gene: NA
CDR3 protein: CASSFRPQGYNEQFF
CDR3 DNA: TGTGCCAGCAGTTTTCGACCCCAGGGATACAATGAGCAGTTCTTC

J gene: TRBJ2-6
V gene: TRBV12-3/TRBV12-4
clone size: few
D gene: TRBD1
CDR3 protein: CASSFAGTGGPGANVLTF
CDR3 DNA: TGTGCCAGCAGTTTTGCCGGGACAGGGGGGCCTGGGGCCAACGTCCTGACTTTC

J gene: TRBJ2-4
V gene: TRBV28
clone size: NA
D gene: TRBD2
CDR3 protein: CASSLPGLGNIQYF
CDR3 DNA: TGTGCCAGCAGTTTGCCGGGACTAGGAAACATTCAGTACTTC

J gene: TRBJ2-5
V gene: TRBV28
clone size: many
D gene: NA
CDR3 protein: CASSLAGLYQETQYF
CDR3 DNA: TGTGCCAGCAGTCTGGCGGGGCTATACCAAGAGACCCAGTACTTC

J gene: TRBJ1-2
V gene: TRBV11-2
clone size: many
D gene: NA
CDR3 protein: CASSLAGPGYTF
CDR3 DNA: TGTGCCAGCAGCTTAGCCGGGCCTGGCTACACCTTC

J gene: TRBJ2-2
V gene: TRBV7-9
clone size: NA
D gene: TRBD1
CDR3 protein: CASSQWTGLNTGELFF
CDR3 DNA: TGTGCCAGCAGCCAATGGACAGGGTTGAACACCGGGGAGCTGTTTTTT

J gene: TRBJ1-2
V gene: TRBV7-3
clone size: many
D gene: TRBD1
CDR3 protein: CASRFPGQGTNRDYGYTF
CDR3 DNA: TGTGCCAGCAGGTTTCCGGGACAGGGAACCAATCGGGACTATGGCTACACCTTC

J gene: TRBJ2-7
V gene: TRBV28
clone size: many
D gene: TRBD1
CDR3 protein: CASKPGQSSYEQYF
CDR3 DNA: TGTGCCAGCAAGCCGGGACAGAGCTCCTACGAGCAGTACTTC

J gene: TRBJ2-5
V gene: TRBV10-2
clone size: many
D gene: NA
CDR3 protein: CATYRGRTYF
CDR3 DNA: TGCGCCACATATAGGGGACGTACGTACTTC

J gene: TRBJ2-1
V gene: TRBV24-1
clone size: many
D gene: NA
CDR3 protein: CATSDQKAALVDEQFF
CDR3 DNA: TGTGCCACCAGTGATCAGAAGGCAGCCCTCGTCGATGAGCAGTTCTTC

J gene: TRBJ2-1
V gene: TRBV29-1
clone size: many
D gene: TRBD2
CDR3 protein: CSVDLTSGNYGEQFF
CDR3 DNA: TGCAGCGTTGACTTGACTAGCGGGAATTACGGTGAGCAGTTCTTC

J gene: TRBJ2-7
V gene: TRBV28
clone size: many
D gene: NA
CDR3 protein: CASSPGVSYEQYF
CDR3 DNA: TGTGCCAGCAGTCCGGGTGTGTCCTACGAGCAGTACTTC

J gene: TRBJ2-5
V gene: TRBV29-1
clone size: few
D gene: NA
CDR3 protein: CSGSDSPRETQYF
CDR3 DNA: TGCAGCGGATCCGACAGCCCACGGGAGACCCAGTACTTC

J gene: TRBJ2-1
V gene: TRBV29-1
clone size: many
D gene: NA
CDR3 protein: CSVTAGANNEQFF
CDR3 DNA: TGCAGCGTTACGGCAGGGGCGAACAATGAGCAGTTCTTC

J gene: TRBJ2-7
V gene: TRBV14
clone size: NA
D gene: NA
CDR3 protein: CASSQAAVWSEVYEQYF
CDR3 DNA: TGTGCCAGCAGCCAAGCGGCGGTGTGGTCTGAAGTCTACGAGCAGTACTTC

J gene: TRBJ2-2
V gene: TRBV2
clone size: NA
D gene: TRBD1
CDR3 protein: CARGTGVPGELFF
CDR3 DNA: TGTGCCAGGGGGACAGGTGTCCCCGGGGAGCTGTTTTTT

J gene: TRBJ2-3
V gene: TRBV7-2
clone size: many
D gene: TRBD1
CDR3 protein: CASKDRVGDTDTQYF
CDR3 DNA: TGTGCCAGCAAAGACAGGGTGGGAGACACAGATACGCAGTATTTT

J gene: TRBJ1-1
V gene: TRBV18
clone size: many
D gene: NA
CDR3 protein: CASSPYAFVTLGGGTEAFF
CDR3 DNA: TGTGCCAGCTCACCTTACGCCTTTGTGACCCTGGGAGGTGGCACTGAAGCTTTCTTT

J gene: TRBJ1-1
V gene: TRBV20-1
clone size: many
D gene: NA
CDR3 protein: CSARVVRGGRTEAFF
CDR3 DNA: TGCAGTGCTAGAGTCGTCAGAGGGGGTCGGACTGAAGCTTTCTTT

J gene: TRBJ1-2
V gene: TRBV5-5
clone size: NA
D gene: TRBD1
CDR3 protein: CASSLEWDSYGYTF
CDR3 DNA: TGTGCCAGCAGCTTGGAATGGGACAGCTATGGCTACACCTTC

J gene: TRBJ2-7
V gene: TRBV7-9
clone size: NA
D gene: NA
CDR3 protein: CASSLGGQSSYEQYF
CDR3 DNA: TGTGCCAGCAGCTTAGGAGGACAGAGCTCCTACGAGCAGTACTTC

J gene: TRBJ2-7
V gene: TRBV20-1
clone size: NA
D gene: NA
CDR3 protein: CSARDSRGSRYEQYF
CDR3 DNA: TGCAGTGCTAGGGACTCCAGGGGCTCCCGCTACGAGCAGTACTTC

J gene: TRBJ2-7
V gene: TRBV6-2/TRBV6-3
clone size: NA
D gene: NA
CDR3 protein: CASSHRADEQYF
CDR3 DNA: TGTGCCAGCAGTCACAGGGCCGACGAGCAGTACTTC

J gene: TRBJ2-1
V gene: TRBV28
clone size: few
D gene: NA
CDR3 protein: CASSFRGAYNEQFF
CDR3 DNA: TGTGCCAGCAGTTTTAGGGGAGCATACAATGAGCAGTTCTTC

J gene: TRBJ2-3
V gene: TRBV2
clone size: many
D gene: TRBD1
CDR3 protein: CASQTGGTDTQYF
CDR3 DNA: TGTGCCAGCCAGACAGGGGGCACAGATACGCAGTATTTT

J gene: TRBJ2-7
V gene: TRBV20-1
clone size: few
D gene: TRBD2
CDR3 protein: CSARTSGIMFGQYF
CDR3 DNA: TGCAGTGCCAGGACTAGCGGGATTATGTTTGGGCAGTACTTC

J gene: TRBJ2-2
V gene: TRBV28
clone size: few
D gene: TRBD1
CDR3 protein: CASSQGAPNTGELFF
CDR3 DNA: TGTGCCAGCAGCCAGGGGGCGCCGAACACCGGGGAGCTGTTTTTT